This T cell receptor (beta chain) emerged from a study of cytotoxic CD8 clonotypes in ibrutinib-treated CLL. Clones were sequenced by immunoSEQ multiplex PCR, and TCRdb holds only the in-frame ones, with some missing. The sample contains over 8,500 clones, around three quarters of which appear only once. The CDR3 has 15 residues. CDR1 is SEHNR and CDR2 is FQNEAQ in the germline V gene (reference sequence). V was trimmed by 1 base and J by 3 bases, leaving 10 bases between them. The sequence came from a human donor with chronic lymphocytic leukemia. The chain employs TRBV7-9 and TRBJ1-5; D is perhaps TRBD1 (6 bases). The sequenced sample was PBMCs, obtained at disease progression, from a patient treated with ibrutinib. The CDR3 sequence is CASSLEGVFNQPQHF. CDR3 nucleotide sequence: TGTGCCAGCAGCTTAGAGGGGGTATTCAATCAGCCCCAGCATTTT. Based on the CDR3 plus reference TRBV7-9 and TRBJ1-5, the full variable domain is DTGVSQNPRHKITKRGQNVTFRCDPISEHNRLYWYRQTLGQGPEFLTYFQNEAQLEKSRLLSDRFSAERPKGSFSTLEIQRTEQGDSAMYLCASSLEGVFNQPQHFGDGTRLSIL.